The clone carrying this TCR beta chain was seen a few times. Antigen: not known. The sample originates from a study of T cells in Graves' hyperthyroidism and ophthalmopathy. Germline V CDR1 and CDR2: LNHDA, SQIVND (reference sequence). This CDR3 has 14 amino acids. V gave up 6 bases and J gave up 2 bases; unmatched junction bases: 3. Study observations and caveats: In the analysis, a 13 V-J model separated ophthalmopathy from stable hyperthyroidism.

TCR beta CDR3 regions were amplified from RNA transcripts. HTBI primers drove first-round RT-PCR of the TCR CDR3. TCRdb processed the multiplex PCR reads anew with MiXCR; each CDR3 protein has one entry. This sample has 500,000 to 800,000 distinct CDR3 sequences, with 45% found just once. The specimen was peripheral blood or thyroid tissue (not recorded which). This receptor was identified in an adult man with Graves' disease, either hyperthyroidism or ophthalmopathy (not recorded which). This chain links TRBV19 with TRBJ1-5; 8 bases are a match to TRBD1. The CDR3 reads CASRSGGGNQPQHF. CDR3 sequence (DNA): TGTGCCAGTAGGTCAGGGGGCGGCAATCAGCCCCAGCATTTT.